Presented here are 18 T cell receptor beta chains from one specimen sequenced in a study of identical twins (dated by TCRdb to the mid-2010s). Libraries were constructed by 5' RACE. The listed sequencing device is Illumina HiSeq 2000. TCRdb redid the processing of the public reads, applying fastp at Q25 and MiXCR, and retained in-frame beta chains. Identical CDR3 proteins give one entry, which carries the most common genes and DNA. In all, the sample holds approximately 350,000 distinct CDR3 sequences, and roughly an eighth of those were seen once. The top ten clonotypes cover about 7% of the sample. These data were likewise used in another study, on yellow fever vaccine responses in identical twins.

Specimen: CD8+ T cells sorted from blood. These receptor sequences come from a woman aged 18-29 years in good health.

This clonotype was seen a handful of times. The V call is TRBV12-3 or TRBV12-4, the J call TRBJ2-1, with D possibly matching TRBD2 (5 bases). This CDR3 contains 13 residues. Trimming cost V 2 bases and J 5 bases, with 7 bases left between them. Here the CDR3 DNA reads TGTGCCAGCAGTTTACTAGCTAACAATGAGCAGTTCTTC. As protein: CASSLLANNEQFF.

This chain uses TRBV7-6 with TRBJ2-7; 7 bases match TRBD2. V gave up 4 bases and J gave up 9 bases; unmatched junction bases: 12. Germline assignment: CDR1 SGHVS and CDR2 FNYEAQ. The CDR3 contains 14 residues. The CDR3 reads CASSWDGREMPQYF. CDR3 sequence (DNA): TGTGCCAGCAGCTGGGATGGGAGGGAGATGCCGCAGTACTTC.

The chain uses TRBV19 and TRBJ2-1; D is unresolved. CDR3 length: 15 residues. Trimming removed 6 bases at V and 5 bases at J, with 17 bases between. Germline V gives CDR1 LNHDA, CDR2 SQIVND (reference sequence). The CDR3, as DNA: TGTGCCAGTAGACCAGGACCCCTCGTTAACAATGAGCAGTTCTTC. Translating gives CASRPGPLVNNEQFF.

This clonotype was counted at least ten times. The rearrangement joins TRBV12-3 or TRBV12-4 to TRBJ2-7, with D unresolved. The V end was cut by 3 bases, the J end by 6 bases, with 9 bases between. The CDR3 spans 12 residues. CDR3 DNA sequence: TGTGCCAGCAGTTTCATGGGGTCCGAGCAGTACTTC. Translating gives CASSFMGSEQYF.

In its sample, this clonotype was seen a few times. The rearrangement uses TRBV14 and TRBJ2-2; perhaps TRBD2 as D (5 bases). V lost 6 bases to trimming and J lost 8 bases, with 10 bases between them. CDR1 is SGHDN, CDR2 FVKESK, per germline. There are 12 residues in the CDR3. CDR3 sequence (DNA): TGTGCCAGCAGTGTCATAGCGGGGGAGCTGTTTTTT. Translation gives CASSVIAGELFF.

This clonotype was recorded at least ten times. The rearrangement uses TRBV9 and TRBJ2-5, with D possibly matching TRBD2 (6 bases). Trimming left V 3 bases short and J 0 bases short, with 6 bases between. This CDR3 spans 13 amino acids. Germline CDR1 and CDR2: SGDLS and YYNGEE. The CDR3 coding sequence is TGTGCCAGCAGCGGGGGGGACCAAGAGACCCAGTACTTC. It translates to CASSGGDQETQYF.

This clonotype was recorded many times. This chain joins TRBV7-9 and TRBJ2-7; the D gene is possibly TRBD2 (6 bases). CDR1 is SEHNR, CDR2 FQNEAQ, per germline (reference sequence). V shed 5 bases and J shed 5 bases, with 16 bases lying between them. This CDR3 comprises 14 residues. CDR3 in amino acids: CASSPPGLLHEQYV. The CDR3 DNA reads TGTGCCAGCAGCCCTCCGGGACTTCTTCACGAGCAGTACGTC.

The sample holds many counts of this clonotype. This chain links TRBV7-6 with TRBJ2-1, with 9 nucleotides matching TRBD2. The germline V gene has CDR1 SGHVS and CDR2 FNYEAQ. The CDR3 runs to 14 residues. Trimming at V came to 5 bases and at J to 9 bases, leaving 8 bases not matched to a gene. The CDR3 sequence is CASSAIAGVSEQFF. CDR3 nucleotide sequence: TGTGCCAGCAGCGCTATAGCGGGAGTCAGTGAGCAGTTCTTC. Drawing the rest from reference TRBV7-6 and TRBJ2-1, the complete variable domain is GAGVSQSPRYKVTKRGQDVALRCDPISGHVSLYWYRQALGQGPEFLTYFNYEAQQDKSGLPNDRFSAERPEGSISTLTIQRTEQRDSAMYRCASSAIAGVSEQFFGPGTRLTVL.

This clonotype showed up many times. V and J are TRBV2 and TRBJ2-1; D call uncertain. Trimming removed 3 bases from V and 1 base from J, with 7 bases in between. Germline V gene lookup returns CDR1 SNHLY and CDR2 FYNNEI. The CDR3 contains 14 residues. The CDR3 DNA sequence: TGTGCCAGCAGTGAGGGCTATTCCTACAATGAGCAGTTCTTC. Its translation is CASSEGYSYNEQFF.

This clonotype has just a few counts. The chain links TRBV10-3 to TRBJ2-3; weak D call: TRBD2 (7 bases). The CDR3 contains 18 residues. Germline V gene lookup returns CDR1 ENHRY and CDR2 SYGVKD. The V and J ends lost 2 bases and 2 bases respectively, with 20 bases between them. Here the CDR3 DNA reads TGTGCCATCAGTGAGGCGGGGGCCATGGGTCCTGCCACAGATACGCAGTATTTT. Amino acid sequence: CAISEAGAMGPATDTQYF.

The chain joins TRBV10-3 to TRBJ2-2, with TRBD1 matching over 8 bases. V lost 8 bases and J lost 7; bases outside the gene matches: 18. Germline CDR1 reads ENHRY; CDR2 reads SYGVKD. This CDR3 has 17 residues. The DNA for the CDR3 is TGTGCCATCGGTATAAACAGGGGGTCTCCTGGTTTCGGGGAGCTGTTTTTT. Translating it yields CAIGINRGSPGFGELFF.

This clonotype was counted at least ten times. CDR3 protein: CSARRDRGPPEAFF. CDR3 bases: TGCAGTGCTAGACGAGACAGGGGACCCCCTGAAGCTTTCTTT. V is TRBV20-1 and J is TRBJ1-1; 8 nucleotides match TRBD1. The CDR3 covers 14 residues. Germline trimming cut 2 bases from V and 6 bases from J; bases unmatched to any gene: 8. The germline V gene has CDR1 DFQATT and CDR2 SNEGSKA (reference sequence).

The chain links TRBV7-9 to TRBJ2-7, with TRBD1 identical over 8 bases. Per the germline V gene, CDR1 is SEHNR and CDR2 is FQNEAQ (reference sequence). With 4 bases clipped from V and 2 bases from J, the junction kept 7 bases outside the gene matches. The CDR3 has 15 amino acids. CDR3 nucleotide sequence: TGTGCCAGCAGCTCCGTAGACAGGGGAACCTACGAGCAGTACGTC. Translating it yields CASSSVDRGTYEQYV.

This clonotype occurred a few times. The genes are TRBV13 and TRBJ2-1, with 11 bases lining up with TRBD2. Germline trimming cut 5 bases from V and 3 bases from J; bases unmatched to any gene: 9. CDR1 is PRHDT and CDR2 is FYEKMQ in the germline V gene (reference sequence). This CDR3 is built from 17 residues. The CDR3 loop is CASSPAGTSGLYNEQFF. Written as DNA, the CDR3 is TGTGCCAGCAGCCCAGCCGGGACTAGCGGACTCTACAATGAGCAGTTCTTC.

CDR3 amino acids: CASRMRGAVGELFF. CDR3 nucleotide sequence: TGTGCCAGCCGAATGCGGGGGGCGGTCGGGGAGCTGTTTTTT. The chain uses TRBV6-5 and TRBJ2-2, with TRBD2 matching over 8 bases. The V gene's germline CDR1 is MNHEY and CDR2 SVGAGI. The CDR3 contains 14 residues. The junction had 9 bases not matched to a gene; V was cut back by 8 bases and J by 7 bases.

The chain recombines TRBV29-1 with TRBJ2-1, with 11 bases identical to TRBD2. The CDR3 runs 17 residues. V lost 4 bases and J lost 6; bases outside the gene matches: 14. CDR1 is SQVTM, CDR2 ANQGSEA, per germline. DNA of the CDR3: TGCAGCGTTGTTGGGCCCATACTAGCGGGAGAAACCAATGAGCAGTTCTTC. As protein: CSVVGPILAGETNEQFF.

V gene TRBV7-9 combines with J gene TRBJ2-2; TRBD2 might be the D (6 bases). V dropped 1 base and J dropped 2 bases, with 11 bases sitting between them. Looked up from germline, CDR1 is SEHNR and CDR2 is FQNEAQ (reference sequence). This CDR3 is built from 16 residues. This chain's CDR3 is CASSLGGLPNTGELFF. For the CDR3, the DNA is TGTGCCAGCAGCTTAGGGGGACTCCCAAACACCGGGGAGCTGTTTTTT.

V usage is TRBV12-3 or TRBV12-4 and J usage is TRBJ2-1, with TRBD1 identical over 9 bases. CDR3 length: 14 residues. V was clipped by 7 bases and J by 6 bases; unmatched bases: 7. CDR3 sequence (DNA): TGTGCCAGCAACTCCGGGACAGGGCCCAATGAGCAGTTCTTC. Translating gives CASNSGTGPNEQFF.